This T cell receptor (beta chain) was obtained from a study of blood T cell repertoires in COVID-19. Study context: The samples span acute and convalescent COVID-19 from the United States, Italy and Spain. T cells, B-cell-depleted T cells, or PBMCs supplied cDNA or gDNA.

The V end lost 2 bases, the J end lost 2 bases, and 15 bases lay between the germline ends. The CDR3 has 16 residues. Germline V gives CDR1 MNHEY, CDR2 SMNVEV (reference sequence). Produced via immunoSEQ multiplex PCR; TCRdb's table is partial and in-frame only. The sample has 300,000 or so clones, 65% to 90% seen once. This clone was found once. This TCR was sampled from a woman aged 40 to 55 with acute COVID-19. The specimen was PBMCs or T cells enriched from blood (not recorded which). V and J are TRBV27 and TRBJ2-5; no reliable D call. In DNA form, the CDR3 reads TGTGCCAGCAGTTTACGCGCAGGCCCTGGTCAAGAGACCCAGTACTTC. Translating it yields CASSLRAGPGQETQYF.